Sequencing of this TCR beta chain was carried out in a study of T cell clonotyping in hematopoietic cell transplantation. This clone turned up a few times. Its antigen is not known. Germline loops: CDR1 MGHDK, CDR2 SYGVNS. V shed 2 bases and J 5 bases; nucleotides not matched to a gene: 5. This CDR3 has 14 residues. Time point defined: recipient sample about 28 days before transplant, after cytoreduction. Sequencing was performed with immunoSEQ multiplex PCR; in TCRdb, only in-frame clones are kept and a portion is missing. The sample yields several thousand clones, around 32% seen once. Broader study findings: Few recipient clonotypes overlapped donors; over 97% were de novo at given depth.

The sequencing here drew on peripheral blood mononuclear cells, taken before stem cell transplant. V and J are TRBV25-1 and TRBJ1-2; 7 bases map to TRBD1. The receptor comes from a man aged 50-60 years with myelofibrosis. Some clones in this sample may be carry-over from other donors' samples. The CDR3 region has the DNA TGTGCCAGCAGTGAAGACAGGGTCTCTTATGGCTACACCTTC. It yields the protein CASSEDRVSYGYTF.